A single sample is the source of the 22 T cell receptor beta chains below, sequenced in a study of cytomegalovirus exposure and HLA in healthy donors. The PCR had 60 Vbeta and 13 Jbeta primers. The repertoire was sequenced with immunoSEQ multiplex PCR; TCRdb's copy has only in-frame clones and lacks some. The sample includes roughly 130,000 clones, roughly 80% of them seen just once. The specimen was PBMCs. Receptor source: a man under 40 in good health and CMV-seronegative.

The CDR3 region has the DNA TGTGCCAGCAGCGTAGCCAGGGCTGCTGGTGAACTGTTTTTT. This gives the protein CASSVARAAGELFF. The V call is TRBV9, the J call TRBJ1-4; D is possibly TRBD1 (5 bases). This CDR3 contains 14 residues. The V gene's germline CDR1 is SGDLS and CDR2 YYNGEE. Trimming took 0 bases from V and 12 from J, leaving 15 bases between them.

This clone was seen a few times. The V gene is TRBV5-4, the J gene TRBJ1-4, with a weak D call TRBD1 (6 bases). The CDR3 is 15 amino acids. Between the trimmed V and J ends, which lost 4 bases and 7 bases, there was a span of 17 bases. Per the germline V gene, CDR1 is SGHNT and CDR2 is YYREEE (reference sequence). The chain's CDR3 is CASSSEGGETEKLFF. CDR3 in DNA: TGTGCCAGCAGCAGCGAAGGGGGAGAGACTGAAAAACTGTTTTTT.

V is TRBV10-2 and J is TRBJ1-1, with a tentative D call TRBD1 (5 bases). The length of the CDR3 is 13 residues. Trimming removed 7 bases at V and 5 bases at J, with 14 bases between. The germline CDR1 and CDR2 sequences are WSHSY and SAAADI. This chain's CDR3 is CASTVDRETEAFF. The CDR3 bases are TGCGCCAGCACCGTCGACAGAGAAACTGAAGCTTTCTTT.

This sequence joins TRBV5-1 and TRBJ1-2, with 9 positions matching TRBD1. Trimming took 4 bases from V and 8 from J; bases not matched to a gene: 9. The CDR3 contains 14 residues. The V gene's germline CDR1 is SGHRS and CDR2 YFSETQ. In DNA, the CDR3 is TGCGCCAGCAGCCGGGACGGACAGGGGAACGGCTACACCTTC. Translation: CASSRDGQGNGYTF.

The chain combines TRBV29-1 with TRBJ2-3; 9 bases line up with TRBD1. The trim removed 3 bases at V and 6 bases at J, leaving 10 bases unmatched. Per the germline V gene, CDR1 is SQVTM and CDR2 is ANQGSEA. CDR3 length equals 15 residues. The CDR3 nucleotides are TGCAGCGTTGACTTGGGACAGGGACAAGGGGATACGCAGTATTTT. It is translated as CSVDLGQGQGDTQYF.

CDR3 in DNA: TGTGCCAGCAGTATTCGAACAGGCGCCACTGAAGCTTTCTTT. This codes for CASSIRTGATEAFF. V and J are TRBV6-6 and TRBJ1-1, with D perhaps matching TRBD1 (5 bases). With 5 bases removed from V and 4 bases from J, the gap between germline ends came to 14 bases. The CDR3 consists of 14 residues. Germline V gene data show CDR1 as MNHNY and CDR2 as SVGAGI (reference sequence).

The CDR3 DNA sequence: TGTGCCAGCTCAACGAGCGGGAGTTACAATGAGCAGTTCTTC. Its protein is CASSTSGSYNEQFF. The V and J genes are TRBV18 and TRBJ2-1; 8 positions match TRBD2. The V and J ends lost 5 bases and 4 bases, in that order; junction bases with no gene match: 4. The CDR3 is 14 amino acids. CDR1 is KGHSH and CDR2 is LQKENI in the germline V gene. The complete variable domain, with remaining parts taken from reference TRBV18 and TRBJ2-1, reads NAGVMQNPRHLVRRRGQEARLRCSPMKGHSHVYWYRQLPEEGLKFMVYLQKENIIDESGMPKERFSAEFPKEGPSILRIQQVVRGDSAAYFCASSTSGSYNEQFFGPGTRLTVL.

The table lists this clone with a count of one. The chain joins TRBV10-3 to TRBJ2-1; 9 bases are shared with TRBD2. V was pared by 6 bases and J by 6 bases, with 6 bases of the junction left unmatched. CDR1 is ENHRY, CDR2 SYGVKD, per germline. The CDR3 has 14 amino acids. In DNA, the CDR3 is TGTGCCATCAGGGTAGCGGGAGCGATCAATGAGCAGTTCTTC. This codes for CAIRVAGAINEQFF.

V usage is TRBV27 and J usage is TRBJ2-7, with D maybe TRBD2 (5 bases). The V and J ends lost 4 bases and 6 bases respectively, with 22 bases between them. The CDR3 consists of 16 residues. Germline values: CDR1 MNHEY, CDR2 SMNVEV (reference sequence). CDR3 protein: CASSSTRGSRTPEQYF. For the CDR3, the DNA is TGTGCCAGCAGTTCCACCCGAGGGTCTCGAACCCCCGAGCAGTACTTC.

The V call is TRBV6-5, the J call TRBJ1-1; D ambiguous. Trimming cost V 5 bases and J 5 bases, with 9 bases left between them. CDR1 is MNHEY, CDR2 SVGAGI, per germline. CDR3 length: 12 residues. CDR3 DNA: TGTGCCAGCAGTACAGCGGGGACTGAAGCTTTCTTT. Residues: CASSTAGTEAFF.

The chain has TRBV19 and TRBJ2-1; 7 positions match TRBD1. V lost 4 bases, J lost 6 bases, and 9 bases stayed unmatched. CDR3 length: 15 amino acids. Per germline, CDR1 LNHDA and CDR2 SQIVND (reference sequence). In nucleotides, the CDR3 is TGTGCCAGTAGTAAAGGGGGCTGGTCGGGCAATGAGCAGTTCTTC. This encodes CASSKGGWSGNEQFF.

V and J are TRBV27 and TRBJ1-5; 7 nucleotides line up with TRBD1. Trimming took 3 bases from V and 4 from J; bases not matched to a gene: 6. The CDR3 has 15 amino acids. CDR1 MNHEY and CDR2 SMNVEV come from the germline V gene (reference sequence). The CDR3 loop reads CASSLPRGVNQPQHF. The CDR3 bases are TGTGCCAGCAGTTTGCCCAGGGGGGTAAATCAGCCCCAGCATTTT.

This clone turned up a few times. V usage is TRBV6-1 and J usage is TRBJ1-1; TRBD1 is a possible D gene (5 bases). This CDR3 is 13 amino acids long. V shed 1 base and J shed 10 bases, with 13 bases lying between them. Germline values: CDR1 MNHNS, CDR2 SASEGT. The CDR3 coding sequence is TGTGCCAGCAGTGAAGGACCTGGGGACTCAGCTTTCTTT. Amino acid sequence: CASSEGPGDSAFF.

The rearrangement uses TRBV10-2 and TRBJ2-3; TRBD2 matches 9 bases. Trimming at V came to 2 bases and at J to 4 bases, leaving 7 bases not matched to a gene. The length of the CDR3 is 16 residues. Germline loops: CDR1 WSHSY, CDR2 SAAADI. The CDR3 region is CASSEIPLAGPDTQYF. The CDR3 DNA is TGCGCCAGCAGTGAGATCCCACTAGCGGGTCCAGATACGCAGTATTTT.

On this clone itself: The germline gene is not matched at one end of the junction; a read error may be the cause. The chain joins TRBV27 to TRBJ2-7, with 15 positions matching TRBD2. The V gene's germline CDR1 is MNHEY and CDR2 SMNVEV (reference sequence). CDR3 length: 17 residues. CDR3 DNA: TGTGCCAGCAGTACAAGCCGGACTAGCGGGAGGGCCTATGAGCAGTACTTC. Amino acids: CASSTSRTSGRAYEQYF.

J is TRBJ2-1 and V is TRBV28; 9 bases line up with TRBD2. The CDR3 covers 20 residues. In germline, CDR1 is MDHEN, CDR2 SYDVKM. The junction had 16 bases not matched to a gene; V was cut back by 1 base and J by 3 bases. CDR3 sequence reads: CASSLSGGGGQREVYNEQFF. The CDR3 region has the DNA TGTGCCAGCAGTTTATCAGGCGGGGGAGGACAGCGGGAGGTCTACAATGAGCAGTTCTTC.

The CDR3 nucleotides are TGTGCCAGCTCACCACCGTGGGCCAATGGGTACAATGAGCAGTTCTTC. Translation: CASSPPWANGYNEQFF. This rearrangement joins TRBV18 to TRBJ2-1; D is undetermined. CDR3 size: 16 residues. V dropped 0 bases and J dropped 4 bases, with 13 bases sitting between them. Germline loops: CDR1 KGHSH, CDR2 LQKENI.

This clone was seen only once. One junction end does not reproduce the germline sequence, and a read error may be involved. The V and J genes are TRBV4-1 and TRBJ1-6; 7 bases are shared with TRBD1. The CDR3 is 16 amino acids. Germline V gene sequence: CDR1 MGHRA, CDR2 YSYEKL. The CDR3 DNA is TGCGCCAGCAGCCAAGACGGGACAGCCTATAATTCACCCCTCAACTTT. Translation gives CASSQDGTAYNSPLNF.

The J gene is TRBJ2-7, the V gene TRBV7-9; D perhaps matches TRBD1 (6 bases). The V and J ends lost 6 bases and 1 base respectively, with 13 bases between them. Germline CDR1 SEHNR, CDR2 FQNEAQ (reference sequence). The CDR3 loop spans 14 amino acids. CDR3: CASSSVRGSYEQYF. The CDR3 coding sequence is TGTGCCAGCAGTTCAGTAAGGGGGTCCTACGAGCAGTACTTC.

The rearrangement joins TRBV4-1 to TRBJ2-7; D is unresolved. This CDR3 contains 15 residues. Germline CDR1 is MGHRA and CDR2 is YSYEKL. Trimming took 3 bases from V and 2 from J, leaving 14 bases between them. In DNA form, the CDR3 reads TGCGCCAGCAGCCAGACCGGAGTTGTCGCCTACGAGCAGTACTTC. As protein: CASSQTGVVAYEQYF.

As DNA, the CDR3 is TGTGCCAGCAGATTAAGGGGACTAGCGGTAGATACGCAGTATTTT. Amino acids: CASRLRGLAVDTQYF. The chain carries TRBV11-2 and TRBJ2-3, with 11 bases matching TRBD2. The V and J ends lost 6 bases and 5 bases, in that order; junction bases with no gene match: 7. The CDR3 has 15 amino acids. CDR1 SGHAT and CDR2 FQNNGV come from the germline V gene.

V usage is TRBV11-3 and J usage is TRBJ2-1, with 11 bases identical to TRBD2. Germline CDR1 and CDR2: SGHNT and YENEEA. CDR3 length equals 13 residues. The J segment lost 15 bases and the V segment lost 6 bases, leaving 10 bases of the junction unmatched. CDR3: CASSTLAGDSRFF. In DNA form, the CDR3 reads TGTGCCAGCAGTACACTAGCGGGAGATTCCCGGTTCTTC.